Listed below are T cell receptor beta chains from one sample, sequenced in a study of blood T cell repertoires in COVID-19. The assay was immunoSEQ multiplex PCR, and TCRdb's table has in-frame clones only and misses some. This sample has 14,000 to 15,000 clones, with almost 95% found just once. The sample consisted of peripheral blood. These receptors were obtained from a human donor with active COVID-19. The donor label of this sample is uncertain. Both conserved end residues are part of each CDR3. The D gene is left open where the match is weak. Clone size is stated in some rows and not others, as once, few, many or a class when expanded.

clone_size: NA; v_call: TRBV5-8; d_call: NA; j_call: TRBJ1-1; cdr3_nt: TGTGCCAGCAGCTTGGCCTTTGGGGCAGGTTGGAACACTGAAGCTTTCTTT; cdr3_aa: CASSLAFGAGWNTEAFF
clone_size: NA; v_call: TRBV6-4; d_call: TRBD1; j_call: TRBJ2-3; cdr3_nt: TGTGCCAGCTCCTCGGGACAGGCATCCGATACGCAGTATTTT; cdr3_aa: CASSSGQASDTQYF
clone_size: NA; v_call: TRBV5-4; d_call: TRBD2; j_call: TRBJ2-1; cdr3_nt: TGTGCCAGCAGCTCGACTAGCGGGAGTTTGAATGAGCAGTTCTTC; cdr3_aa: CASSSTSGSLNEQFF
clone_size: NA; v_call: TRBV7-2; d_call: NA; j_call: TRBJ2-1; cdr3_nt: TGTGCCAGCAGCTTACGGACAGTGAATGAGCAGTTCTTC; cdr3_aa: CASSLRTVNEQFF
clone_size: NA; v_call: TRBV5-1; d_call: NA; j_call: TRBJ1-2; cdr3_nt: TGCGCCAGCAGCTTGGACATAGCGGGGGGCTACACCTTC; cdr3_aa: CASSLDIAGGYTF
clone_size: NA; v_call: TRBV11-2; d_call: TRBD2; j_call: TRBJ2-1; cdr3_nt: TGTGCCAGCAGCCCTAGCGGGAGAGGCTACAATGAGCAGTTCTTC; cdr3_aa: CASSPSGRGYNEQFF
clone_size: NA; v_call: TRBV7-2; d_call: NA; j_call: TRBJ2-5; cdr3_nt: TGTGCCAGCAGCTCGGGACTGCGCCGGACCCAGTACTTC; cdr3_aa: CASSSGLRRTQYF
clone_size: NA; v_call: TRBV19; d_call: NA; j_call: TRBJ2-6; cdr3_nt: TGTGCCAGTAGTCCCGTGGGGGCCAACGTCCTGACTTTC; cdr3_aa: CASSPVGANVLTF
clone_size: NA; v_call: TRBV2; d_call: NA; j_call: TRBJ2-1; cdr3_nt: TGTGCCAGCAGTGCGAGTAATGAGCAGTTCTTC; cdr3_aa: CASSASNEQFF
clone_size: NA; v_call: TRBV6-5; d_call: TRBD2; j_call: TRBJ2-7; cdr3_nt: TGTGCCAGCAGTCAGCGGGGGGGCATATCCTACGAGCAGTACTTC; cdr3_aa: CASSQRGGISYEQYF
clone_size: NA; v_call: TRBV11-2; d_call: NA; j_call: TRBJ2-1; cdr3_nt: TGTGCCAGCAGCCAGACACGGAAATCCTACAATGAGCAGTTCTTC; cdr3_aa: CASSQTRKSYNEQFF
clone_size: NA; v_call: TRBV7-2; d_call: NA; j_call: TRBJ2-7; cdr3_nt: TGTGCCAGCAGCCAGACTGCGACCTCCTACGAGCAGTACTTC; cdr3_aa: CASSQTATSYEQYF
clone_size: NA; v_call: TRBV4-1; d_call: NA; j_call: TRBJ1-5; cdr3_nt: TGCGCCAGCAGCCAAGATGGCAGAAGCAATCAGCCCCAGCATTTT; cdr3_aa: CASSQDGRSNQPQHF
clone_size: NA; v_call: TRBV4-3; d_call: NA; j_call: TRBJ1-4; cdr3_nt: TGCGCCAGCAGCCAAGATCATACGGGGAAACTGTTTTTT; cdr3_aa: CASSQDHTGKLFF
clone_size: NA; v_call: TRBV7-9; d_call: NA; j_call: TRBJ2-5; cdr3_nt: TGTGCCAGCAACAGGGTTGGAGAGACCCAGTACTTC; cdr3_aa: CASNRVGETQYF
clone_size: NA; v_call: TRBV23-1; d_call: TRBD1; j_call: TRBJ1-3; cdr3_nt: TGCGCCAGCAGTCAAAACGAGCAGGGGGTAGACCCGATCCGAAACACCATATATTTT; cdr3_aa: CASSQNEQGVDPIRNTIYF
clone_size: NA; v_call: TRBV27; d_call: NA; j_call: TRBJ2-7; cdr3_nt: TGTGCCAGCAAAAGTTGGGCGGGAAACTCCTACGAGCAGTACTTC; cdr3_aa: CASKSWAGNSYEQYF
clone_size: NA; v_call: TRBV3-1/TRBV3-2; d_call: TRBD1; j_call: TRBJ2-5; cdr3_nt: TGTGCCAGTATGGGACAGACTTTCGGAGAGACCCAGTACTTC; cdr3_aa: CASMGQTFGETQYF
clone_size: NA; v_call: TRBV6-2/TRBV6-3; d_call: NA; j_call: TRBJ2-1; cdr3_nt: TGTGCCAGCAGCCCACTCGGTGAGCAGTTCTTC; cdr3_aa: CASSPLGEQFF
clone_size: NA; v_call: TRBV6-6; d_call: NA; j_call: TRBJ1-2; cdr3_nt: TGTGCCAGCAGCCCCGGGCGGGGAGAATCCTATGGCTACACCTTC; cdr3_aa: CASSPGRGESYGYTF
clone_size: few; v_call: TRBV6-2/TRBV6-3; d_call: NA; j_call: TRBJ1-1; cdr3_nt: TGTGCCAGCAGTTACCCCAGGAGGTTCACTGAAGCTTTCTTT; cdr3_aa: CASSYPRRFTEAFF
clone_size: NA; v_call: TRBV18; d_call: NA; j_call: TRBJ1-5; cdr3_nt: TGTGCCAGCTCACCGGGTCGCAGGGCCAATCAGCCCCAGCATTTT; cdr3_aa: CASSPGRRANQPQHF
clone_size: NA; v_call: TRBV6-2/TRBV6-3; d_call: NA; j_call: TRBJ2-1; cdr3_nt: TGTGCCAGCAGTTACACAGGGTACAATGAGCAGTTCTTC; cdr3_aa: CASSYTGYNEQFF
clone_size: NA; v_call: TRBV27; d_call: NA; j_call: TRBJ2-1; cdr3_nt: TGTGCCAGCAGTTTACCCAGGGGAATGGGGGCCAACAATGAGCAGTTCTTC; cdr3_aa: CASSLPRGMGANNEQFF
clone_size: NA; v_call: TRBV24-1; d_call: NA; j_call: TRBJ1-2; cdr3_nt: TGTGCCACCAGTGACCCCGTGGCAGGCCTGGATGGCTACACCTTC; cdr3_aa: CATSDPVAGLDGYTF
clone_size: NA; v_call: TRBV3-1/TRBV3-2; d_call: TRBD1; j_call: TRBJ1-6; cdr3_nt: TGTGCCAGCAGCCAAGGGGACAGGGATAATTCACCCCTCCACTTT; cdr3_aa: CASSQGDRDNSPLHF
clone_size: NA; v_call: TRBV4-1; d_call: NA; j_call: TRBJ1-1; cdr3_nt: TGCGCCAGCAGCCAAGGGAAGGGGTTAAGGAGGAACACTGAAGCTTTCTTT; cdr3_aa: CASSQGKGLRRNTEAFF
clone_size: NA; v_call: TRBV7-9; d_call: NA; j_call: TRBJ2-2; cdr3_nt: TGTGCCAGCAGCTTCGCAGGGGGGTCCGGGGAGCTGTTTTTT; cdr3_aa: CASSFAGGSGELFF
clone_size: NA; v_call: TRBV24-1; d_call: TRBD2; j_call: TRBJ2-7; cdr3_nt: TGTGCCACCAGTGCTCTAGCGGGAGGGTACTACGAGCAGTACTTC; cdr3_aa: CATSALAGGYYEQYF
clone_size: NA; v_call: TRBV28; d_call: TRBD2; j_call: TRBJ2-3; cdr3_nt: TGTGCCAGCAGTTTTGGTAGCGGGAGGAACACAGATACGCAGTATTTT; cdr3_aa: CASSFGSGRNTDTQYF
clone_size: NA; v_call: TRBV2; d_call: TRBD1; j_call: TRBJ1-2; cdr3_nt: TGTGCCAGCAGTGGGACAGGGGGAACCTATGGCTACACCTTC; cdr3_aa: CASSGTGGTYGYTF
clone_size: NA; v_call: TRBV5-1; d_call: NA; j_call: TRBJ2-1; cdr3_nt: TGCGCCAGCAGCTTAACCCAGGGGTCCTACAATGAGCAGTTCTTC; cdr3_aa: CASSLTQGSYNEQFF
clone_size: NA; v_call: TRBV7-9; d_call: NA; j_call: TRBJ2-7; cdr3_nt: TGTGCCAGCAGCTACCGGGACACCCCTTGGGAGCAGTACTTC; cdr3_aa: CASSYRDTPWEQYF
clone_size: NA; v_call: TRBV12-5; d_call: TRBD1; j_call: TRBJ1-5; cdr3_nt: TGTGCTAGTGGAACCGGGACAGGGGGCCTGAATCAGCCCCAGCATTTT; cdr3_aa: CASGTGTGGLNQPQHF
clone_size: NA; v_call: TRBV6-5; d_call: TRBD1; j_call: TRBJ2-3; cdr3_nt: TGTGCCAGCAGCAACAGGGGGCTCACAGATACGCAGTATTTT; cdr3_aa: CASSNRGLTDTQYF
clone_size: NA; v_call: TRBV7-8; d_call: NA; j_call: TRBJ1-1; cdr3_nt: TGTGCCAGCAGCTTAGTAGGAGTCACTGAAGCTTTCTTT; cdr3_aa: CASSLVGVTEAFF
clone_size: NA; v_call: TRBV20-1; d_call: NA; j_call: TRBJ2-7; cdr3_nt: TGCAGTGCTAGTGACGAGAACTACGAGCAGTACTTC; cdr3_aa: CSASDENYEQYF
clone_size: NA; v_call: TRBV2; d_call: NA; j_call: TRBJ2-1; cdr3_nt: TGTGCCAGCGCTGTCGGCGGAGCGACCTACAATGAGCAGTTCTTC; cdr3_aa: CASAVGGATYNEQFF
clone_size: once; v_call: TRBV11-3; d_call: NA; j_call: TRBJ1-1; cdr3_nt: TGTGCCAGCAGCTTAAAGCTGAACACTGAAGCTTTCTTT; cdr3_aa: CASSLKLNTEAFF
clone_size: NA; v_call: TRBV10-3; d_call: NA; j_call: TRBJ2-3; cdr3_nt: TGTGCGGACCGGGGGGATACGCAGTATTTT; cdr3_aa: CADRGDTQYF
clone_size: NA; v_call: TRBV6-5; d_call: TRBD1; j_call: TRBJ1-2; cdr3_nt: TGTGCCAGCAGACCCGGGACAGGGTATTCCTATGGCTACACCTTC; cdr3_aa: CASRPGTGYSYGYTF
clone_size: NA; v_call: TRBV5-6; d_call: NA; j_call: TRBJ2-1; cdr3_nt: TGTGCCAGCAGCTCCACAGGCTACCCCTACAATGAGCAGTTCTTC; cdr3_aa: CASSSTGYPYNEQFF
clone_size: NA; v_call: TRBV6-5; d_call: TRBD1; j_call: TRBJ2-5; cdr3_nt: TGTGCCAGCATTCCTTGGGGGACAGACCAAGAGACCCAGTACTTC; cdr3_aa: CASIPWGTDQETQYF
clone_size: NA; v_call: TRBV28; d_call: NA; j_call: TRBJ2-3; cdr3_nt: TGTGCCAGCAGCGGAGGGAGTAGGGGCAGAGATACGCAGTATTTT; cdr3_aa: CASSGGSRGRDTQYF
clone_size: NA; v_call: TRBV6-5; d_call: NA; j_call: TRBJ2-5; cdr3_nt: TGTGCCAGCAGTTCAAACATTATCCAAGAGGCCCAGTACTTC; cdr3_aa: CASSSNIIQEAQYF
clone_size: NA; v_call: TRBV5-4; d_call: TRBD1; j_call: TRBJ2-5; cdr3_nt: TGTGCCAGCAGCTCCAAACGGGACAGGGGGCTTCGAGAGACCCAGTACTTC; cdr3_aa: CASSSKRDRGLRETQYF
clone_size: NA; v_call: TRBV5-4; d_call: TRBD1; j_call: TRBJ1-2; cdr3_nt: TGTGCCAGCAGCCCAAGACAGGGAAGCTATGGCTACACCTTC; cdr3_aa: CASSPRQGSYGYTF
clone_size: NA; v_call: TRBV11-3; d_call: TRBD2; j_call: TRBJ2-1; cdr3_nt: TGTGCCAGCAGCTTAGGCCGAAAGACTAGCGGGGGTTCCTACAATGAGCAGTTCTTC; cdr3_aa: CASSLGRKTSGGSYNEQFF
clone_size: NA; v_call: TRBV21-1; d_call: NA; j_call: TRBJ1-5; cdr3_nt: TGTGCCAGCAGCACAGCGGGACTGGACAGGTTTTGGGATAGCAATCAGCCCCAGCATTTT; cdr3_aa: CASSTAGLDRFWDSNQPQHF
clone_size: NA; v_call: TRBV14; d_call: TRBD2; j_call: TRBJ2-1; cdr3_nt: TGTGCCAGCAGCCTACCGGGACTAGCGGGAAACAATGAGCAGTTCTTC; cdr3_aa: CASSLPGLAGNNEQFF
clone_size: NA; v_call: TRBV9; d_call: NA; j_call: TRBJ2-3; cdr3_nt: TGTGCCAGCAGCGCGGCCGGGACAAAGGGCCGTACGCAGTATTTT; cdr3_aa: CASSAAGTKGRTQYF
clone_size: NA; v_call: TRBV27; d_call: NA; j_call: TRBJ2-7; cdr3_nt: TGTGCCAGCAGTTTAAACGGAGCCATTACCTACGAGCAGTACTTC; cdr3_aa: CASSLNGAITYEQYF
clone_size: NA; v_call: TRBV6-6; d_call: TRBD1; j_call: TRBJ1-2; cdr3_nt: TGTGCCAGCAGTCCGTCGACAGGGCAATATGGCTACACCTTC; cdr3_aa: CASSPSTGQYGYTF
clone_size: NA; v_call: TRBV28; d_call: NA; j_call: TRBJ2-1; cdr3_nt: TGTGCCAGCAGTCAAGGGGGGGTTTCCTACAATGAGCAGTTCTTC; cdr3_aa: CASSQGGVSYNEQFF
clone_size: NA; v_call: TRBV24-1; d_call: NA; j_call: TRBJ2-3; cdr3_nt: TGTGCCACCAGTGATCCCAACTGGGCGGGCCATAGCACAGATACGCAGTATTTT; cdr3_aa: CATSDPNWAGHSTDTQYF
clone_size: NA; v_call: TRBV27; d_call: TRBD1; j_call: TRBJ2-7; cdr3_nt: TGTGCCAGCAGTTTATCGGGGACAGGGGTTTTTTACGAGCAGTACTTC; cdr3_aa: CASSLSGTGVFYEQYF
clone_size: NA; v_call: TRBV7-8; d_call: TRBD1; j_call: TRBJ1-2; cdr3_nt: TGTGCCAGCAGCTTAGTCGGACAGGGATACGGCTACACCTTC; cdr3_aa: CASSLVGQGYGYTF
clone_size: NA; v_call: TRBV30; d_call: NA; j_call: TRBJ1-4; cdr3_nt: TGTGCCTGGAGTGGGGGGGGAGGGAGTCACGATGAAAAACTGTTTTTT; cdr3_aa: CAWSGGGGSHDEKLFF
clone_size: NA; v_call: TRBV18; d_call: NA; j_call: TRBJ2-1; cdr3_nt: TGTGCCAGCTCACCATTAGCTAGTGTGAATGAGCAGTTCTTC; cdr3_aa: CASSPLASVNEQFF
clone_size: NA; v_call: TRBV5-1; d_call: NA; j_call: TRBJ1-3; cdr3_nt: TGCGCCAGCAGCTTGGGTGGGACTCCTGGAAACACCATATATTTT; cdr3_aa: CASSLGGTPGNTIYF